One TCR beta chain is described in this entry. What it recognizes is unknown. The PCR used 60 Vbeta and 13 Jbeta primers. Assay used: immunoSEQ multiplex PCR; TCRdb lists only in-frame clones, some missing. Here the sample spans 120,000 to 150,000 clones, 79% being singletons. This specimen belongs to a study of cytomegalovirus exposure and HLA in healthy donors. Those who donated were healthy bone marrow donors. The ends lost 3 bases at V and 6 bases at J; junction bases unmatched: 13. Looked up from germline, CDR1 is SNHLY and CDR2 is FYNNEI. The CDR3 runs to 17 residues. Study-level results: As a later analysis showed, several of the most significant clusters appeared to be linked to common viral pathogens. Only CMV serostatus was available as immune exposure information. Reportedly, cytomegalovirus status was diagnosed with high sensitivity and specificity.

Sequencing input: PBMCs. This chain connects TRBV2 to TRBJ2-1; TRBD2 matches at 8 bases. The clonotype originates from a man younger than 30 in good health and CMV-seronegative. The CDR3 loop reads CASSDTREGNVLNEQFF. As DNA, the CDR3 is TGTGCCAGCAGTGACACCCGGGAGGGTAATGTCCTCAATGAGCAGTTCTTC.